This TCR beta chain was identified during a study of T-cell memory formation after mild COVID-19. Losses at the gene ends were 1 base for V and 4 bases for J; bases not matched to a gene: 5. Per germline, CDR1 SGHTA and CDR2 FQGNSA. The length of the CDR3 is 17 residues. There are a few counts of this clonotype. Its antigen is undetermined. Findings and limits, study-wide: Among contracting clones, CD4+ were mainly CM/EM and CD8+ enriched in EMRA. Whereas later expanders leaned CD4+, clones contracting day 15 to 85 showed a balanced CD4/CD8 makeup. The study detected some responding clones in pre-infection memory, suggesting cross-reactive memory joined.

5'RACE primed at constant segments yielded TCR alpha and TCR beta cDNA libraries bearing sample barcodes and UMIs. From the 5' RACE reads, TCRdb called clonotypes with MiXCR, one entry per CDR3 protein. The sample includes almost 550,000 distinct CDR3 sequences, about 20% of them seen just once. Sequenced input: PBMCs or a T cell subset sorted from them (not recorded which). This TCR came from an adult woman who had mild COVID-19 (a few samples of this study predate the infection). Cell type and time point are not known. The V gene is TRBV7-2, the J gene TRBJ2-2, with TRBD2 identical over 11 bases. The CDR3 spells CASSLGGTSGRTGELFF. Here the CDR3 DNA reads TGTGCCAGCAGCTTAGGTGGGACTAGCGGTCGCACCGGGGAGCTGTTTTTT.